Shown below are 2 T cell receptor beta chains from a single sample sequenced in a study of blood T cell repertoires in COVID-19 (dated by TCRdb to 2020 to 2021). Library preparation used the immunoSEQ multiplex PCR assay. In TCRdb, the immuneACCESS table is reduced to in-frame sequences with V and J assigned. These tables do not hold every clone; where another copy was compared, an unresolved V gene accounts for under half, and the others remain unexplained. The sample table shows roughly 38,000 clones, and roughly 84% are seen once. Of the sample, 1.5% to 2% is held by the ten largest clones. The sequencing sample was made of peripheral blood. The receptors derive from a man in his 60s with COVID-19, enrolled during active disease.

The V and J genes are TRBV9 and TRBJ2-7; D might be TRBD1 (6 bases). CDR3 size: 14 residues. Trimming pared 4 bases from V and 3 bases from J, leaving 14 bases between. The germline CDR1 and CDR2 sequences are SGDLS and YYNGEE. CDR3 amino acids: CASSPQGSSYEQYF. DNA of the CDR3: TGTGCCAGCAGCCCTCAGGGGTCTAGCTACGAGCAGTACTTC.

V and J are TRBV7-9 and TRBJ2-1, with a tentative D call TRBD2 (6 bases). The length of the CDR3 is 11 residues. Germline CDR1 reads SEHNR; CDR2 reads FQNEAQ (reference sequence). Trimming cost V 4 bases and J 15 bases, with 13 bases left between them. The CDR3 nucleotides are TGTGCCAGCAGCTCCGGGACTGTGGCGTTCTTC. This codes for CASSSGTVAFF. The entire variable domain, with the rest obtained from reference TRBV7-9 and TRBJ2-1, is as follows: DTGVSQNPRHKITKRGQNVTFRCDPISEHNRLYWYRQTLGQGPEFLTYFQNEAQLEKSRLLSDRFSAERPKGSFSTLEIQRTEQGDSAMYLCASSSGTVAFFGPGTRLTVL.